Sequencing of this T cell receptor beta chain was carried out in a study of T cell responses to AZD1222 COVID-19 vaccine. Study-wide points: White British ancestry dominated among donors, who included more females, and clonal diversity was possibly underestimated.

Generated by immunoSEQ multiplex PCR, the TCRdb table keeps only in-frame clones and is missing some. The table has fewer than 150,000 clones, approximately 90% seen once; the top ten hold approximately 7.9%. This CDR3 comprises 13 residues. CDR1 is MDHEN, CDR2 SYDVKM, per germline. The V and J ends lost 6 bases and 7 bases, in that order; junction bases with no gene match: 8. Concerning this clone: Its specificity is not known.

The input for sequencing was peripheral blood, taken 28 days after the second AZD1222 dose. The gene calls are TRBV28 and TRBJ1-1; 7 bases are shared with TRBD1. This sequence was found in an adult who received the AZD1222 COVID-19 vaccine. The CDR3 DNA follows: TGTGCCAGCAGAACACAGGGGCGGAATGAAGCTTTCTTT. As protein: CASRTQGRNEAFF.